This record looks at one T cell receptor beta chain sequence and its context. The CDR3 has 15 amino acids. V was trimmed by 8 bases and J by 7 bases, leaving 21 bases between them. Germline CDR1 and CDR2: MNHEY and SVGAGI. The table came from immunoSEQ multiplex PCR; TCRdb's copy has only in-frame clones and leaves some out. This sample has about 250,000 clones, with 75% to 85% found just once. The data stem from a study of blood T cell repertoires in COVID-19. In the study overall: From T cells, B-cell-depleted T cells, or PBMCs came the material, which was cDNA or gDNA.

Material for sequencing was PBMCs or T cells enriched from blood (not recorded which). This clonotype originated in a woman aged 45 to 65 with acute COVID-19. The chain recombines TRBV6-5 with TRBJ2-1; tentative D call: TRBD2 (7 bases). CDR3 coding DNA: TGTGCCAGCCGTATTAGGAGGGGGGGCCGAAATGAGCAGTTCTTC. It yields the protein CASRIRRGGRNEQFF.